The next 27 T cell receptor beta chains were all read from a single sample in a study of cytomegalovirus exposure and HLA in healthy donors. With 60 Vbeta and 13 Jbeta primers, the PCR was carried out. Data came from immunoSEQ multiplex PCR; TCRdb stores just in-frame clones and leaves some out. In the table there are 150,000 to 200,000 clones, more than 65% of which are singletons. The sample taken for sequencing was PBMCs. The receptors shown here come from a man between 45 and 60 years old in good health and CMV-seropositive.

This clone has just one count. CDR3 sequence reads: CASSPHGGTMGYEQYF. The CDR3 coding sequence is TGTGCCAGCAGCCCCCACGGGGGGACTATGGGTTACGAGCAGTACTTC. The chain couples TRBV5-4 to TRBJ2-7, with 7 bases that match TRBD2. The CDR3 runs to 16 residues. The germline CDR1 and CDR2 sequences are SGHNT and YYREEE (reference sequence). V lost 4 bases, J lost 4 bases, and 14 bases stayed unmatched.

This clone was counted a few times. Other DNA variants within this sample encode the same CDR3. The rearrangement uses TRBV7-9 and TRBJ2-7; TRBD2 aligns across 8 bases. The J segment lost 3 bases and the V segment lost 5 bases, leaving 6 bases of the junction unmatched. This CDR3 has 14 amino acids. The germline V gene has CDR1 SEHNR and CDR2 FQNEAQ (reference sequence). In DNA form, the CDR3 reads TGTGCCAGCAGCCCCCTAGCGGGCGGCTACGAGCAGTACTTC. Protein sequence: CASSPLAGGYEQYF.

The V gene is TRBV29-1, the J gene TRBJ1-1; unclear D gene. This CDR3 region has 12 residues. Trimming took 5 bases from V and 3 from J, leaving 10 bases between them. Germline CDR1 SQVTM, CDR2 ANQGSEA. The CDR3 region is CSVIGWDTEAFF. The CDR3 DNA follows: TGCAGCGTTATCGGGTGGGACACTGAAGCTTTCTTT.

This chain uses TRBV27 with TRBJ2-3, with D perhaps matching TRBD2 (5 bases). Germline V gene data show CDR1 as MNHEY and CDR2 as SMNVEV (reference sequence). The ends were cut back, 3 bases at V and 8 bases at J, with 9 bases in the middle. The CDR3 sequence is 12 residues long. CDR3 nucleotides: TGTGCCAGCAGTTTGGGGAGAGGTACGCAGTATTTT. It is translated as CASSLGRGTQYF.

The rearrangement joins TRBV6-5 to TRBJ1-2, with TRBD1 as a possible D gene (6 bases). The CDR3 contains 14 residues. The V end lost 2 bases, the J end lost 5 bases, and 12 bases lay between the germline ends. In germline, CDR1 is MNHEY, CDR2 SVGAGI. The DNA of the CDR3 is TGTGCCAGCAGTTACGGGCCAGGGGCTTATGGCTACACCTTC. Translating gives CASSYGPGAYGYTF.

The J gene is TRBJ1-1, the V gene TRBV29-1; D unclear. The CDR3 is 13 residues long. V dropped 7 bases and J dropped 0 bases, with 12 bases sitting between them. Germline-derived CDR1 and CDR2 are SQVTM and ANQGSEA. The CDR3 reads CSAQQHMNTEAFF. CDR3 DNA sequence: TGCAGCGCGCAACAACACATGAACACTGAAGCTTTCTTT.

This chain links TRBV2 with TRBJ1-2; D is unclear. From germline, CDR1 is SNHLY and CDR2 FYNNEI. The V and J ends lost 0 bases and 6 bases respectively, with 5 bases between them. There are 12 residues in the CDR3. CDR3 DNA sequence: TGTGCCAGCAGTGAAGCTGGGCATGGCTACACCTTC. Residues: CASSEAGHGYTF.

The chain employs TRBV19 and TRBJ2-7; possible D gene TRBD2, 6 bases. V shed 3 bases and J shed 3 bases, with 15 bases lying between them. Per the germline V gene, CDR1 is LNHDA and CDR2 is SQIVND (reference sequence). CDR3 size: 15 residues. The CDR3 nucleotides read TGTGCCAGTAGTATTAGGGATGGCGGGATCTACGAGCAGTACTTC. This translates into CASSIRDGGIYEQYF.

Here the CDR3 reads CASRGAGGLTYEQYF. As DNA, the CDR3 is TGTGCCAGCAGGGGCGCGGGGGGCCTAACCTACGAGCAGTACTTC. The chain uses TRBV6-5 and TRBJ2-7; 8 bases match TRBD2. V dropped 6 bases and J dropped 2; count of bases not matched to a gene: 9. From germline, CDR1 is MNHEY and CDR2 SVGAGI. The CDR3 contains 15 residues.

In the case of this clone: This sample includes further DNA sequences coding for the same CDR3. V gene TRBV7-2 combines with J gene TRBJ2-7; D call uncertain. The V end was cut by 6 bases, the J end by 0 bases, with 6 bases between. Germline V gives CDR1 SGHTA, CDR2 FQGNSA. There are 12 residues in the CDR3. The CDR3 sequence is CASSSSSYEQYF. In nucleotides, the CDR3 is TGTGCCAGCAGTTCCTCCTCCTACGAGCAGTACTTC. The variable domain in full, with the rest retrieved from reference TRBV7-2 and TRBJ2-7, is GAGVSQSPSNKVTEKGKDVELRCDPISGHTALYWYRQSLGQGLEFLIYFQGNSAPDKSGLPSDRFSAERTGGSVSTLTIQRTQQEDSAVYLCASSSSSYEQYFGPGTRLTVT.

This chain connects TRBV4-2 to TRBJ2-1; 9 bases line up with TRBD2. J lost 3 bases, V lost 1 base, and 4 bases had no gene match. The CDR3 is 16 amino acids. Germline V gene sequence: CDR1 LGHNA, CDR2 YNFKEQ. This CDR3 reads CASSQGTSGYYNEQFF. CDR3 DNA: TGTGCCAGCAGCCAAGGAACTAGCGGGTACTACAATGAGCAGTTCTTC.

This chain joins TRBV14 and TRBJ1-4, with D possibly TRBD1 on 5 matching bases. V gave up 1 base and J gave up 9 bases, with 18 bases separating them. Germline loops: CDR1 SGHDN, CDR2 FVKESK. The CDR3 contains 16 residues. CDR3 sequence reads: CASSQVGGGAVQKLFF. The CDR3 coding sequence is TGTGCCAGCAGCCAAGTTGGAGGAGGGGCAGTCCAAAAACTGTTTTTT.

The rearrangement joins TRBV5-4 to TRBJ2-1, with D uncertain. Germline V CDR1 and CDR2: SGHNT, YYREEE (reference sequence). The CDR3 has 15 residues. V was clipped by 2 bases and J by 4 bases, with 13 bases between them. The CDR3 coding sequence is TGTGCCAGCAGCTTCGACTCTCACGGGTACAATGAGCAGTTCTTC. Residues: CASSFDSHGYNEQFF.

The chain links TRBV15 to TRBJ2-1, with 9 nucleotides matching TRBD2. The CDR3 runs 16 residues. Germline V lookup: CDR1 LNHNV, CDR2 YYDKDF (reference sequence). V was pared by 1 base and J by 7 bases, with 8 bases of the junction left unmatched. The CDR3 loop is CATSRVAGASGNEQFF. The CDR3 coding sequence is TGTGCCACCAGCAGAGTAGCGGGAGCGTCTGGAAATGAGCAGTTCTTC.

The chain joins TRBV2 to TRBJ2-1, with TRBD2 identical over 9 bases. The CDR3 is 17 amino acids. With V trimmed by 1 base and J by 7 bases, 11 bases remained unmatched. Germline assignment: CDR1 SNHLY and CDR2 FYNNEI. The DNA for the CDR3 is TGTGCCAGCAGTGAAGTCCTAGTCGGCGGGAGGGCAAATGAGCAGTTCTTC. Protein sequence: CASSEVLVGGRANEQFF.

V gene TRBV28 combines with J gene TRBJ1-1, with 7 positions matching TRBD1. The germline CDR1 and CDR2 sequences are MDHEN and SYDVKM. CDR3 length equals 14 residues. J was trimmed by 1 base and V by 6 bases; bases with no gene match: 5. The CDR3 DNA reads TGTGCCAGCAGGGTAGGGGGCACGAACACTGAAGCTTTCTTT. This translates into CASRVGGTNTEAFF.

The genes are TRBV7-9 and TRBJ2-7; D perhaps matches TRBD2 (6 bases). There are 14 residues in the CDR3. The ends were cut back, 2 bases at V and 6 bases at J, with 14 bases in the middle. Germline values: CDR1 SEHNR, CDR2 FQNEAQ (reference sequence). The DNA of the CDR3 is TGTGCCAGCAGCTTATCGGGGGTACCGTCCGAGCAGTACTTC. It codes for CASSLSGVPSEQYF.

This clone was recorded only once. V and J are TRBV4-1 and TRBJ1-2; tentatively, D is TRBD1 (6 bases). The V and J ends lost 4 bases and 6 bases respectively, with 15 bases between them. Germline V lookup: CDR1 MGHRA, CDR2 YSYEKL. The CDR3 is 14 amino acids. The DNA of the CDR3 is TGCGCCAGCAGCCGGCCGCAGGGGAACCATGGCTACACCTTC. Protein product: CASSRPQGNHGYTF.

This sequence joins TRBV6-5 and TRBJ1-1; a weak D match, TRBD1 (5 bases). The CDR3 loop spans 14 amino acids. Germline-derived CDR1 and CDR2 are MNHEY and SVGAGI. Trimming stripped 2 bases from V and 1 base from J, with 8 bases between. The CDR3 bases are TGTGCCAGCAGTTACCGCAGGGAGAACACTGAAGCTTTCTTT. Its translation: CASSYRRENTEAFF.

The V gene is TRBV5-1, the J gene TRBJ1-1; 8 bases map to TRBD1. This CDR3 comprises 14 residues. Germline V gene sequence: CDR1 SGHRS, CDR2 YFSETQ. Germline trimming cut 4 bases from V and 3 bases from J; bases unmatched to any gene: 5. The CDR3 DNA sequence: TGCGCCAGCAGCAGGACAGGGATGGACACTGAAGCTTTCTTT. It is translated as CASSRTGMDTEAFF.

This sequence joins TRBV4-1 and TRBJ2-7, with 8 bases matching TRBD2. CDR3 length: 16 residues. Trimming took 0 bases from V and 3 from J; bases not matched to a gene: 7. Germline loops: CDR1 MGHRA, CDR2 YSYEKL. CDR3 DNA sequence: TGCGCCAGCAGCCAAGATAGGAGCGGGGGTATCTACGAGCAGTACTTC. Translating gives CASSQDRSGGIYEQYF.

The chain carries TRBV15 and TRBJ2-1; weak D call: TRBD2 (6 bases). The CDR3 contains 14 residues. Per germline, CDR1 LNHNV and CDR2 YYDKDF (reference sequence). Trimming pared 4 bases from V and 10 bases from J, leaving 17 bases between. CDR3 nucleotide sequence: TGTGCCACCAGCAACGAAAGGCGGGGAAACGAGCAGTTCTTC. Protein: CATSNERRGNEQFF. Based on the CDR3 plus reference TRBV15 and TRBJ2-1, the full variable domain is DAMVIQNPRYQVTQFGKPVTLSCSQTLNHNVMYWYQQKSSQAPKLLFHYYDKDFNNEADTPDNFQSRRPNTSFCFLDIRSPGLGDTAMYLCATSNERRGNEQFFGPGTRLTVL.

This rearrangement joins TRBV7-8 to TRBJ2-2, with 8 bases fitting TRBD1. The CDR3 covers 16 residues. V lost 5 bases, J lost 5 bases, and 10 bases stayed unmatched. The V gene's germline CDR1 is SGHVS and CDR2 FQNEAQ. Here the CDR3 reads CASSPRSGQGTGELFF. The CDR3 DNA follows: TGTGCCAGCAGCCCGAGGTCCGGACAGGGTACCGGGGAGCTGTTTTTT.

V and J are TRBV29-1 and TRBJ2-7; 7 bases agree with TRBD1. Germline CDR1 reads SQVTM; CDR2 reads ANQGSEA. The CDR3 sequence is 13 residues long. Unmatched junction bases numbered 7, after V lost 6 bases and J lost 2 bases. The CDR3 protein is CSVKDRSTYEQYF. The CDR3, as DNA: TGCAGCGTCAAGGACAGGTCCACCTACGAGCAGTACTTC.

The rearrangement uses TRBV7-3 and TRBJ1-6; D remains unclear. Trimming took off 2 bases at V and 10 bases at J, with 9 bases between the two ends. Per the germline V gene, CDR1 is SGHTA and CDR2 is FQGTGA. The CDR3 is made up of 13 amino acids. The CDR3 bases are TGTGCCAGCAGCTTAGACTTCGTATCACCCCTCCACTTT. Encoded protein: CASSLDFVSPLHF.

This chain joins TRBV28 and TRBJ1-3; no clear D gene. Germline V gene lookup returns CDR1 MDHEN and CDR2 SYDVKM. Trimming cost V 2 bases and J 0 bases, with 8 bases left between them. The CDR3 covers 15 residues. CDR3 residues: CASSLLADSGNTIYF. The CDR3, as DNA: TGTGCCAGCAGTTTACTGGCGGACTCTGGAAACACCATATATTTT. The variable domain in full, with the rest retrieved from reference TRBV28 and TRBJ1-3, is DVKVTQSSRYLVKRTGEKVFLECVQDMDHENMFWYRQDPGLGLRLIYFSYDVKMKEKGDIPEGYSVSREKKERFSLILESASTNQTSMYLCASSLLADSGNTIYFGEGSWLTVV.

This clone was seen only a few times. V and J are TRBV6-1 and TRBJ1-2; unclear D gene. Germline assignment: CDR1 MNHNS and CDR2 SASEGT. The ends were cut back, 10 bases at V and 0 bases at J, with 12 bases in the middle. The CDR3 is made up of 13 amino acids. CDR3 in amino acids: CATSLSANYGYTF. DNA of the CDR3: TGTGCCACCTCCCTCTCAGCTAACTATGGCTACACCTTC.